A single sample gave rise to the 7 T cell receptor beta chains below, sequenced in a study of shared clonotypes between healthy human individuals. TCRdb's copy holds only in-frame clones and misses some; the assay was immunoSEQ multiplex PCR. The table records approximately 470,000 clones, around 80% of them present only once. The specimen sequenced was PBMCs. These receptors were taken from a woman between 35 and 50 years old in good health. Some clones in this sample may be carry-over from other donors' samples.

This clone has more than one count but fewer than ten. The chain employs TRBV5-1 and TRBJ2-7; D is tentatively TRBD1 or TRBD2 (6 bases each). The CDR3 loop spans 17 amino acids. V was pared by 3 bases and J by 5 bases, with 24 bases between. The V gene's germline CDR1 is SGHRS and CDR2 YFSETQ. The CDR3 region has the DNA TGCGCCAGCAGCTACCCCCCCCGAGGAGGGGGAGCGGACGAGCAGTACTTC. This codes for CASSYPPRGGGADEQYF. The full variable domain, in which reference TRBV5-1 and TRBJ2-7 provide the parts outside the CDR3, is KAGVTQTPRYLIKTRGQQVTLSCSPISGHRSVSWYQQTPGQGLQFLFEYFSETQRNKGNFPGRFSGRQFSNSRSEMNVSTLELGDSALYLCASSYPPRGGGADEQYFGPGTRLTVT.

In this sample, this clone turned up a few times. The chain couples TRBV28 to TRBJ2-5, with D maybe TRBD1 (6 bases). Germline-derived CDR1 and CDR2 are MDHEN and SYDVKM. V was clipped by 6 bases and J by 1 base, with 9 bases between them. CDR3 length: 13 amino acids. The CDR3 region has the DNA TGTGCCAGCAGAGTGGACAGCCAAGAGACCCAGTACTTC. Translating it yields CASRVDSQETQYF.

This clone has a handful of counts. The genes are TRBV19 and TRBJ2-4, with D possibly matching TRBD1 (6 bases). Trimming took 5 bases from V and 0 from J, leaving 11 bases between them. This CDR3 is built from 15 residues. The germline gives CDR1 LNHDA, CDR2 SQIVND (reference sequence). CDR3 region: CASSPQGLAKNIQYF. DNA for the CDR3: TGTGCCAGTAGTCCCCAGGGGTTAGCCAAAAACATTCAGTACTTC.

Worth noting for this clone: A read error likely explains this, since a far larger clone differs by one base. This chain uses TRBV6-6 with TRBJ1-2; no clear D gene. CDR3 length equals 13 residues. Germline-derived CDR1 and CDR2 are MNHNY and SVGAGI (reference sequence). The DNA for the CDR3 is TGTGCCAGCAGTTACGACCCTAACTATGGCCACACCTTC. Its protein is CASSYDPNYGHTF.

This sequence joins TRBV5-1 and TRBJ1-5; perhaps TRBD1 as D (6 bases). The length of the CDR3 is 15 residues. Germline V gives CDR1 SGHRS, CDR2 YFSETQ. Trimming took off 4 bases at V and 5 bases at J, with 16 bases between the two ends. The DNA of the CDR3 is TGCGCCAGCAGCCTCGATGGGGGGCGAGATCAGCCCCAGCATTTT. Translating gives CASSLDGGRDQPQHF.

The genes are TRBV5-5 and TRBJ2-3; unclear D gene. V lost 0 bases, J lost 4 bases, and 12 bases lay in between. This CDR3 spans 15 amino acids. CDR1 SGHKS and CDR2 YYEKEE come from the germline V gene (reference sequence). The CDR3 sequence: CASSLDGNWADTQYF. CDR3 sequence (DNA): TGTGCCAGCAGCTTGGACGGAAACTGGGCAGATACGCAGTATTTT. Filled out from reference TRBV5-5 and TRBJ2-3, the complete variable domain reads DAGVTQSPTHLIKTRGQQVTLRCSPISGHKSVSWYQQVLGQGPQFIFQYYEKEERGRGNFPDRFSARQFPNYSSELNVNALLLGDSALYLCASSLDGNWADTQYFGPGTRLTVL.

The CDR3 loop reads CASSAWTGVSEQYF. DNA for the CDR3: TGTGCCAGTAGTGCGTGGACAGGGGTTTCCGAGCAGTACTTC. The gene calls are TRBV19 and TRBJ2-7, with TRBD1 matching over 9 bases. This CDR3 region has 14 residues. J was trimmed by 6 bases and V by 5 bases; bases with no gene match: 8. Germline loops: CDR1 LNHDA, CDR2 SQIVND (reference sequence).